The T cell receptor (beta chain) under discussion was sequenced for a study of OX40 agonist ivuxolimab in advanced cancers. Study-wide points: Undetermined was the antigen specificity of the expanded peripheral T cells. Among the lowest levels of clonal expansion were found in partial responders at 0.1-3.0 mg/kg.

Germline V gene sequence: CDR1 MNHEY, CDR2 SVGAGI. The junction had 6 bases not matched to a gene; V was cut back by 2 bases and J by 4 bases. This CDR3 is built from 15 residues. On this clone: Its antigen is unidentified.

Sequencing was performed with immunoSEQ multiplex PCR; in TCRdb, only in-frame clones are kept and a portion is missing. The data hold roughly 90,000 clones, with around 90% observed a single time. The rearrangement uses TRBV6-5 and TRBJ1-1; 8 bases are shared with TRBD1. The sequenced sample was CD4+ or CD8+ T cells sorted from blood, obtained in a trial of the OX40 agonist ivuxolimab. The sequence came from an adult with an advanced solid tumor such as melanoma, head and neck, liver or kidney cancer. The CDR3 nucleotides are TGTGCCAGCAGTTACGCCCTAACAGGGGGCACTGAAGCTTTCTTT. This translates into CASSYALTGGTEAFF.